This T cell receptor (beta chain) was retrieved from a study of cytomegalovirus exposure and HLA in healthy donors. Study results and caveats: Follow-up analysis later connected one missense variant in DCLRE1C with trimming of TCR beta V- and J-genes.

The PCR employed 60 Vbeta primers together with 13 Jbeta primers. The repertoire was sequenced with immunoSEQ multiplex PCR; TCRdb's copy has only in-frame clones and lacks some. The sample lists about 170,000 clones, around 83% occurring once. A remark on this clone: Its antigen is still unknown.

The receptor was isolated from a man aged 25-45 years in good health and CMV-seropositive. Sequencing input: PBMCs.

In nucleotides, the CDR3 is TGTGCCAGCAGCTTATTCGGCCAGGGTAATGAAAAACTGTTTTTT. As protein: CASSLFGQGNEKLFF. This rearrangement joins TRBV7-6 to TRBJ1-4; D may be TRBD1 (5 bases). From germline, CDR1 is SGHVS and CDR2 FNYEAQ. The CDR3 totals 15 residues. Trimming took 2 bases from V and 4 from J, leaving 11 bases between them.